The T cell receptor (beta chain) described here comes from a study of blood T cell repertoires in COVID-19. In the authors' workflow: Nucleated cell counts were estimated from reference gene primer amplification. This table comes from immunoSEQ multiplex PCR, and its TCRdb copy is limited to in-frame clones, with some not included. V and J calls and clone size are as listed in that table; D and trimming were resolved from the DNA. The table has around 400,000 clones, roughly 86% seen once. The ends were cut back, 4 bases at V and 10 bases at J, with 17 bases in the middle. The germline V gene encodes CDR1 SNHLY and CDR2 FYNNEI. This CDR3 contains 15 residues.

This receptor was identified in a woman aged 60-75 years with COVID-19, enrolled during active disease. Input material: peripheral blood. J is TRBJ1-6 and V is TRBV2; maybe TRBD1 (5 bases). CDR3 amino acids: CASSAGSGVGSPLHF. The CDR3 nucleotides read TGTGCCAGCAGTGCAGGTTCGGGGGTAGGATCACCCCTCCACTTT. Based on the CDR3 plus reference TRBV2 and TRBJ1-6, the full variable domain is EPEVTQTPSHQVTQMGQEVILRCVPISNHLYFYWYRQILGQKVEFLVSFYNNEISEKSEIFDDQFSVERPDGSNFTLKIRSTKLEDSAMYFCASSAGSGVGSPLHFGNGTRLTVT.